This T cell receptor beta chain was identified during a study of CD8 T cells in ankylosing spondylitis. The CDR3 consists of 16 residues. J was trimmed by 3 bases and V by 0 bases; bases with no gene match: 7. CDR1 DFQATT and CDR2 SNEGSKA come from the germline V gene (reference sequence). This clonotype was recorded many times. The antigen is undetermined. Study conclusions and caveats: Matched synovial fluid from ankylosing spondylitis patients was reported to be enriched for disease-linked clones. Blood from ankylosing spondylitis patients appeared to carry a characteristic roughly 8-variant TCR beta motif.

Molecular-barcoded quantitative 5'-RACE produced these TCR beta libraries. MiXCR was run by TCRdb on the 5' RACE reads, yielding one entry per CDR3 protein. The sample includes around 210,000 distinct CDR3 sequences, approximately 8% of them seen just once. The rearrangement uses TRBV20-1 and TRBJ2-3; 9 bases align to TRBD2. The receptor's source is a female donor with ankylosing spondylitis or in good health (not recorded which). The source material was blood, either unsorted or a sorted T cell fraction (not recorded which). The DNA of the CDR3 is TGCAGTGCTAGAGAGGCGGGAGGGCCCTCTACAGATACGCAGTATTTT. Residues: CSAREAGGPSTDTQYF.